The text below deals with one T cell receptor beta chain. This clonotype came up many times. Its antigen remains undetermined. No base-level quality is on record; no much larger clone is a single base apart. The instrument was an Illumina HiSeq 2500. Quantitative 5'-RACE with molecular barcodes was the method used to prepare the TCR beta libraries. The paper's data handling went like this. Disease-linked TCR variants were identified with a new computational method built on a probabilistic model of VDJ rearrangement. TCRdb handled the public reads itself, with Q25 trimming in fastp and clone calling in MiXCR, and kept productive beta chains. For every CDR3 protein sequence, its rows merge into one entry that carries the most common genes and DNA. The V and J calls come from TCRdb's annotation, not from the publication. The sample has a few hundred thousand distinct CDR3 sequences on record, roughly 8% of them singletons. The ten largest clones capture 14% to 15% of the sample.

This record belongs to a study of CD8 T cells in ankylosing spondylitis (dated by TCRdb to 2017 to 2019). Study-level background: To find TCR variants linked to disease, the study profiled T cell receptor beta repertoires in ankylosing spondylitis patients and healthy donors. The full study cohort comprised 25 ankylosing spondylitis patients and approximately 100 healthy donors. Peripheral blood samples were taken, and synovial fluid was additionally collected from ankylosing spondylitis patients. Broad study findings and their caveats: The disease-linked clones were reported as significantly enriched in matched synovial fluid samples from ankylosing spondylitis patients. The disease-linked clones had a CD8+ phenotype and were found at relatively low frequencies in peripheral blood. A TCR beta motif made up of 7 to 9 highly homologous amino acid variants appeared to be characteristic of blood from ankylosing spondylitis patients. Some of the motif variants had been reported before in the synovial fluid and blood of reactive arthritis patients, a finding that suggests common disease-initiation mechanisms.

The germline V gene sets CDR1 to SGHTA and CDR2 to FQGNSA. V is pared back by 4 bases and J by 12 bases, with 15 bases lying between the germline termini. From cysteine to phenylalanine, the CDR3 is 13 amino acids long. CDR3 DNA only is kept here, 39 bases in frame from base 1. The clonotype originates from a male donor with ankylosing spondylitis. The rearranged segments are TRBV7-2 and TRBJ2-2; the D gene lacks a confident call. The sample consisted of blood, either unsorted or a sorted T cell fraction (not recorded which). The CDR3 sequence is CASSSFGFPKLFF. The DNA sequence is given as TGTGCCAGCAGCTCTTTCGGGTTCCCCAAGCTGTTTTTT.